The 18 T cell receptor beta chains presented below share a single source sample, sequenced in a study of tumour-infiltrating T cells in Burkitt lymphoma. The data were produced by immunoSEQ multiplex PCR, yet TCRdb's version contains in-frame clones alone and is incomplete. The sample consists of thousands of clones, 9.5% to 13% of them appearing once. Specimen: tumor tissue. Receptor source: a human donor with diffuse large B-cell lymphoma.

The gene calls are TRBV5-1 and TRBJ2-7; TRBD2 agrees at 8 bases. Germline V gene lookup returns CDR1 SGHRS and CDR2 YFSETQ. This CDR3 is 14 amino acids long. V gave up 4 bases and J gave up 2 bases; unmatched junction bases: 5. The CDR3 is CASSRGGPAYEQYF. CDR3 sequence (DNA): TGCGCCAGCAGCCGGGGGGGGCCGGCCTACGAGCAGTACTTC. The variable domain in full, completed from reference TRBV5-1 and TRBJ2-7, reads KAGVTQTPRYLIKTRGQQVTLSCSPISGHRSVSWYQQTPGQGLQFLFEYFSETQRNKGNFPGRFSGRQFSNSRSEMNVSTLELGDSALYLCASSRGGPAYEQYFGPGTRLTVT.

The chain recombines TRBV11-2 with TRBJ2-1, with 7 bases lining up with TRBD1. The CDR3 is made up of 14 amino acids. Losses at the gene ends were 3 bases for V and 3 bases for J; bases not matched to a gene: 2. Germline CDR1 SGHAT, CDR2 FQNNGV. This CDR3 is CASSLGTVYNEQFF. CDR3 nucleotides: TGTGCCAGCAGCTTGGGGACAGTCTACAATGAGCAGTTCTTC.

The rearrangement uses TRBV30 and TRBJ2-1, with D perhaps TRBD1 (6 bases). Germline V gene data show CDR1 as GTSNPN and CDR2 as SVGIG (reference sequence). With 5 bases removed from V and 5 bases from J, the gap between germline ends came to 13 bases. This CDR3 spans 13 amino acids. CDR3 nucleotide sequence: TGTGCCTGGGACAGGAAGTCAAACAATGAGCAGTTCTTC. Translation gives CAWDRKSNNEQFF.

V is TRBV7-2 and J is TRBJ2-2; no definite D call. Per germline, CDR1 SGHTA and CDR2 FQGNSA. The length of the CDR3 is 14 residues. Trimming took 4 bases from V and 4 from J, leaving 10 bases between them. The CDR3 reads CASSSYTITGELFF. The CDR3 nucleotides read TGTGCCAGCAGCTCCTACACAATCACCGGGGAGCTGTTTTTT.

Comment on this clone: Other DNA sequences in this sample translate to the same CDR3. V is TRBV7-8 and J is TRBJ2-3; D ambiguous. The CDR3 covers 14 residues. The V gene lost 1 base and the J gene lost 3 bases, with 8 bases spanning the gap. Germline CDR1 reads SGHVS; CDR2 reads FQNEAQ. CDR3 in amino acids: CASSLGLATDTQYF. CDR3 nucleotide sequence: TGTGCCAGCAGCTTAGGGTTAGCAACAGATACGCAGTATTTT.

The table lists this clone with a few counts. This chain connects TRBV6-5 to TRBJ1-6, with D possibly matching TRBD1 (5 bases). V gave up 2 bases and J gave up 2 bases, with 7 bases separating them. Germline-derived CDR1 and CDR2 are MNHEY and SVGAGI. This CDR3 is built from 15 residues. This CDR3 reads CASSYGGPYNSPLHF. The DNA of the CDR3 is TGTGCCAGCAGTTACGGGGGACCCTATAATTCACCCCTCCACTTT.

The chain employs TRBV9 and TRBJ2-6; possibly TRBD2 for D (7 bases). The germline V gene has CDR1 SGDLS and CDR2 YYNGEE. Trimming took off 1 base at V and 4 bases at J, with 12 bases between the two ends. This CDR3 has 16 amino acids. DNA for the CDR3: TGTGCCAGCAGCGTAACAGGGACTACCGGGGCCAACGTCCTGACTTTC. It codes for CASSVTGTTGANVLTF.

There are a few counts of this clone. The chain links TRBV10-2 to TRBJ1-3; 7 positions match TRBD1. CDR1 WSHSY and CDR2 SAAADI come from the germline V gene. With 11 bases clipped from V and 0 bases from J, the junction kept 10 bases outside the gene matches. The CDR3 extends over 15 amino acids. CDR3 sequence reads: CAVTAGQSSGNTIYF. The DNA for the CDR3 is TGCGCCGTAACAGCGGGACAGAGCTCTGGAAACACCATATATTTT.

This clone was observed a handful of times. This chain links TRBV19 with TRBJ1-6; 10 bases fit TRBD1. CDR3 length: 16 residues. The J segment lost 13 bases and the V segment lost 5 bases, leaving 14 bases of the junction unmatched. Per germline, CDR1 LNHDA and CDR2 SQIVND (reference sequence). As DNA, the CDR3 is TGTGCCAGTAGTGATCGGGGGGACAGGGGTATCGCTCCCCTCCACTTT. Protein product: CASSDRGDRGIAPLHF.

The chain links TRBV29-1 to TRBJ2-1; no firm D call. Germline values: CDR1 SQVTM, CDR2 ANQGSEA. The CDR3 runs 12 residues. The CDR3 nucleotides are TGCAGTGCCGAAGAGATCTACAATGAGCAGTTCTTC. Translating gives CSAEEIYNEQFF.

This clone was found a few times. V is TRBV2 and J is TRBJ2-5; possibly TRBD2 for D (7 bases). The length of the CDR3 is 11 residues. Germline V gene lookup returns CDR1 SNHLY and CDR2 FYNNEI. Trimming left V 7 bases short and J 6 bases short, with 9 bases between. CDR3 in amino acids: CASTGGQTQYF. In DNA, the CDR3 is TGTGCCAGCACGGGGGGCCAGACCCAGTACTTC.

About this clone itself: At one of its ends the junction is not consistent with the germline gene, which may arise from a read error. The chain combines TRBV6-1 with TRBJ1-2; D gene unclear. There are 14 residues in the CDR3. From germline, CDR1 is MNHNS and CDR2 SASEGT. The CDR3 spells CASIRGEISYGYTF. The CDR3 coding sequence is TGTGCCAGCATCCGGGGAGAGATCTCTTATGGGTACACCTTC.

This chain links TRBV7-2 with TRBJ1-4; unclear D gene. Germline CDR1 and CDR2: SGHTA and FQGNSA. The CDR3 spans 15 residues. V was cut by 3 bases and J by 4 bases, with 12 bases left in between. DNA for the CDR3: TGTGCCAGCAGCTTTCAGACGGGTATTAATGAAAAACTGTTTTTT. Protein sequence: CASSFQTGINEKLFF.

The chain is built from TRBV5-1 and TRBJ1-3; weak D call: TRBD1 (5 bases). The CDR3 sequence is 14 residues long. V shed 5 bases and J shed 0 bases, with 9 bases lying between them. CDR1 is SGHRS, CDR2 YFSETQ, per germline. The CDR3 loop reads CASSRGSSGNTIYF. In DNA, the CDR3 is TGCGCCAGCAGTAGGGGTAGCTCTGGAAACACCATATATTTT. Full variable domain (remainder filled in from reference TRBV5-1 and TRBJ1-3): KAGVTQTPRYLIKTRGQQVTLSCSPISGHRSVSWYQQTPGQGLQFLFEYFSETQRNKGNFPGRFSGRQFSNSRSEMNVSTLELGDSALYLCASSRGSSGNTIYFGEGSWLTVV.

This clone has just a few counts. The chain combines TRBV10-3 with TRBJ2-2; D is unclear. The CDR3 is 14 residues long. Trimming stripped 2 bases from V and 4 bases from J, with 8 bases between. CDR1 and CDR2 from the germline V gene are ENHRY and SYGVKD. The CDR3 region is CAISEPEVTGELFF. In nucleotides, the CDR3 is TGTGCCATCAGTGAGCCTGAGGTCACCGGGGAGCTGTTTTTT.

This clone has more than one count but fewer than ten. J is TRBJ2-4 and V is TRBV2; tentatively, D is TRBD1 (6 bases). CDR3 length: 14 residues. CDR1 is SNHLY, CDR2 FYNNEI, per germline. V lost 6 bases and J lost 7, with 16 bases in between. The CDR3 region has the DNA TGTGCCAGCAGCACAGGGTTGGTAGGGAACATTCAGTACTTC. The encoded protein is CASSTGLVGNIQYF.

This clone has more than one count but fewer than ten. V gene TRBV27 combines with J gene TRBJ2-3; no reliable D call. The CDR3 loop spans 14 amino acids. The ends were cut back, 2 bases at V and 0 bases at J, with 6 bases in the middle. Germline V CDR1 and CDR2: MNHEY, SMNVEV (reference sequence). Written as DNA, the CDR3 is TGTGCCAGCAGTTTAAGACTGAGCACAGATACGCAGTATTTT. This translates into CASSLRLSTDTQYF.

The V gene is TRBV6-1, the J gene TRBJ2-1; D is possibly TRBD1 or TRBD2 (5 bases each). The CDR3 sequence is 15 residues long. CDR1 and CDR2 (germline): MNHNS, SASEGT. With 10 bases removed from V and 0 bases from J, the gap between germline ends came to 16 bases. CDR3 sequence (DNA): TGTGCCACAGTTTCGGGGCGAAGCTCCTACAATGAGCAGTTCTTC. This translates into CATVSGRSSYNEQFF.